These 16 T cell receptor beta chains came from one sample sequenced in a study of T cells in Graves' hyperthyroidism and ophthalmopathy. Researchers took RNA transcripts and amplified the TCR beta CDR3 regions from them. With the HTBI primer set, the TCR CDR3 went through a first round of RT-PCR. TCRdb independently ran MiXCR on the multiplex PCR reads; one entry per CDR3 protein. The sample consists of around 290,000 distinct CDR3 sequences, roughly 13% of them appearing once. Source material: blood. These TCRs come from a woman younger than 45 with Graves' hyperthyroidism that later progressed to Graves' ophthalmopathy.

At least ten counts were recorded for this clonotype. The chain is built from TRBV27 and TRBJ1-5; D is ambiguous. Trimming removed 3 bases at V and 0 bases at J, with 9 bases between. The CDR3 totals 15 residues. CDR1 is MNHEY, CDR2 SMNVEV, per germline (reference sequence). The DNA of the CDR3 is TGTGCCAGCAGTTTGTCGGCATATAGCAATCAGCCCCAGCATTTT. It codes for CASSLSAYSNQPQHF.

Many counts were recorded for this clonotype. This chain connects TRBV6-2 or TRBV6-3 to TRBJ1-5; maybe TRBD1 (5 bases). CDR3 size: 16 residues. Germline V CDR1 and CDR2: MNHEY, SVGEGT. The V end was cut by 5 bases, the J end by 0 bases, with 14 bases between. Here the CDR3 DNA reads TGTGCCAGCAGTGGGACGGTCGTTTATAGCAATCAGCCCCAGCATTTT. As protein: CASSGTVVYSNQPQHF.

This clonotype has a count of ten or more. The chain links TRBV7-9 to TRBJ2-1; maybe TRBD2 (6 bases). The germline V gene encodes CDR1 SEHNR and CDR2 FQNEAQ (reference sequence). The CDR3 covers 15 residues. Trimming removed 5 bases at V and 4 bases at J, with 15 bases between. The DNA of the CDR3 is TGTGCCAGCAGCCCCGCGGGGAGCTCTTACAATGAGCAGTTCTTC. This codes for CASSPAGSSYNEQFF.

In this sample, this clonotype turned up many times. V usage is TRBV28 and J usage is TRBJ1-4; D is perhaps TRBD1 (5 bases). Per the germline V gene, CDR1 is MDHEN and CDR2 is SYDVKM. V was shortened by 6 bases and J by 5 bases, with 7 bases between the two germline ends. The CDR3 spans 12 residues. This CDR3 is CASRAGNEKLFF. CDR3 DNA: TGTGCCAGCAGGGCAGGGAATGAAAAACTGTTTTTT.

This clonotype was counted many times. V gene TRBV29-1 combines with J gene TRBJ1-2; D ambiguous. The CDR3 totals 13 residues. The germline gives CDR1 SQVTM, CDR2 ANQGSEA. Trimming cost V 4 bases and J 6 bases, with 15 bases left between them. The CDR3 nucleotides read TGCAGCGTTGTATGGAGTCAGAAACATGGCTACACCTTC. Translation gives CSVVWSQKHGYTF.

This clonotype was counted between two and nine times. Since a much larger clone is just one base distant, this may be a read error. The rearrangement links TRBV18 to TRBJ2-7, with TRBD1 matching over 8 bases. Unmatched junction bases numbered 7, after V lost 0 bases and J lost 9 bases. Looked up from germline, CDR1 is KGHSH and CDR2 is LQKENI. The CDR3 is made up of 14 amino acids. In DNA form, the CDR3 reads TGTGCCAGCTCACCACCGACAGGGGCTGGGGGGCAGTACTTC. It is translated as CASSPPTGAGGQYF. Supplemented by reference TRBV18 and TRBJ2-7, the full variable domain reads NAGVMQNPRHLVRRRGQEARLRCSPMKGHSHVYWYRQLPEEGLKFMVYLQKENIIDESGMPKERFSAEFPKEGPSILRIQQVVRGDSAAYFCASSPPTGAGGQYFGPGTRLTVT.

For this clonotype: A read error may be the cause here, since a much bigger clone is one base away. This chain links TRBV18 with TRBJ2-7; TRBD1 might be the D (6 bases). Germline values: CDR1 KGHSH, CDR2 LQKENI. The CDR3 has 13 amino acids. The CDR3 here is CVSSPHRAGEQYF. The CDR3 DNA follows: TGTGTCAGCTCACCACACAGGGCAGGCGAGCAGTACTTC.

This clonotype showed up just a few times. The V gene is TRBV5-5, the J gene TRBJ2-7; TRBD1 is a possible D gene (6 bases). Looked up from germline, CDR1 is SGHKS and CDR2 is YYEKEE (reference sequence). CDR3 size: 13 residues. Trimming removed 4 bases from V and 0 bases from J, with 8 bases in between. CDR3 in amino acids: CASSVQGSYEQYF. CDR3 coding DNA: TGTGCCAGCAGCGTACAGGGCTCCTACGAGCAGTACTTC. The entire variable domain, with the rest obtained from reference TRBV5-5 and TRBJ2-7, is as follows: DAGVTQSPTHLIKTRGQQVTLRCSPISGHKSVSWYQQVLGQGPQFIFQYYEKEERGRGNFPDRFSARQFPNYSSELNVNALLLGDSALYLCASSVQGSYEQYFGPGTRLTVT.

This clonotype was detected a few times. The chain has TRBV28 and TRBJ1-5; possibly TRBD1 for D (6 bases). This CDR3 is built from 14 residues. V lost 7 bases and J 4 bases, leaving 14 bases between the germline ends. Germline CDR1 is MDHEN and CDR2 is SYDVKM. CDR3 residues: CASTEGGGNQPQHF. The CDR3 region has the DNA TGTGCCAGCACCGAGGGGGGGGGAAATCAGCCCCAGCATTTT. The complete variable domain, with remaining parts taken from reference TRBV28 and TRBJ1-5, reads DVKVTQSSRYLVKRTGEKVFLECVQDMDHENMFWYRQDPGLGLRLIYFSYDVKMKEKGDIPEGYSVSREKKERFSLILESASTNQTSMYLCASTEGGGNQPQHFGDGTRLSIL.

This clonotype was counted only a few times. The chain has TRBV6-2 or TRBV6-3 and TRBJ2-7; D gene ambiguous. The germline V gene has CDR1 MNHEY and CDR2 SVGEGT. This CDR3 spans 12 amino acids. Trimming took off 2 bases at V and 6 bases at J, with 8 bases between the two ends. The CDR3 spells CASSYQLGEQYF. CDR3 DNA: TGTGCCAGCAGTTACCAGCTCGGCGAGCAGTACTTC.

The chain links TRBV6-2 or TRBV6-3 to TRBJ1-5; tentatively, D is TRBD1 (6 bases). V shed 7 bases and J shed 2 bases, with 12 bases lying between them. This CDR3 is 14 amino acids long. Looked up from germline, CDR1 is MNHEY and CDR2 is SVGEGT. The CDR3 DNA reads TGTGCCAGCAATCAACAGGGAGGCAATCAGCCCCAGCATTTT. As protein: CASNQQGGNQPQHF.

This clonotype was seen repeatedly, ten times or more. The chain joins TRBV12-3 or TRBV12-4 to TRBJ1-1; perhaps TRBD1 as D (5 bases). The germline V and J ends were trimmed by 1 base and 4 bases, with 10 bases remaining between them. The CDR3 length is 14 residues. The CDR3 bases are TGTGCCAGCAGTTTAGGCAGGGTTGGCACTGAAGCTTTCTTT. Translation: CASSLGRVGTEAFF.

The chain is built from TRBV5-1 and TRBJ1-2; D gene uncertain. CDR3 size: 14 residues. Trimming stripped 4 bases from V and 8 bases from J, with 18 bases between. Germline V gene data show CDR1 as SGHRS and CDR2 as YFSETQ. CDR3: CASSTSSSSGGYTF. CDR3 nucleotide sequence: TGCGCCAGCAGCACGAGTAGCAGCTCAGGCGGCTACACCTTC.

V is TRBV6-1 and J is TRBJ2-5, with 8 bases that match TRBD2. This CDR3 region has 16 residues. V shed 2 bases and J 5 bases; nucleotides not matched to a gene: 10. Per the germline V gene, CDR1 is MNHNS and CDR2 is SASEGT. CDR3 protein: CASSESVGLVTETQYF. In nucleotides, the CDR3 is TGTGCCAGCAGTGAATCAGTGGGACTAGTAACTGAGACCCAGTACTTC.

This clonotype was seen repeatedly, ten times or more. The V and J genes are TRBV7-8 and TRBJ2-1, with D perhaps TRBD1 (6 bases). With 5 bases removed from V and 14 bases from J, the gap between germline ends came to 19 bases. Germline-derived CDR1 and CDR2 are SGHVS and FQNEAQ. The CDR3 consists of 13 residues. The CDR3 bases are TGTGCCAGCAGCCTTAGCACAGGGACACCGGAGTTCTTC. Translated: CASSLSTGTPEFF.

There are many counts of this clonotype. The CDR3 is CASGQFGNSPLHF. The CDR3 coding sequence is TGCGCCTCCGGACAGTTTGGCAATTCACCCCTCCACTTT. The rearrangement uses TRBV5-1 and TRBJ1-6, with D possibly matching TRBD1 (6 bases). There are 13 residues in the CDR3. V lost 10 bases and J lost 7, with 15 bases in between. CDR1 SGHRS and CDR2 YFSETQ come from the germline V gene.